The following is a TCR beta chain sequence with its context. Its antigen is as yet unknown. From germline, CDR1 is MNHNY and CDR2 SVGAGI (reference sequence). This CDR3 has 13 amino acids. With V trimmed by 8 bases and J by 5 bases, 6 bases remained unmatched. Tagging with unique molecular identifiers was applied to individual cDNA molecules. TCRdb independently ran MiXCR on the 5' RACE reads; one entry per CDR3 protein. In the table there are some 88,000 distinct CDR3 sequences, around 17% of which are singletons. This sample is part of a study of early T cells in non-severe SARS-CoV-2 infection. Whole-study context: Sequencing used unsorted whole-blood bulk RNA, so chains lack pairing. Findings of the study overall: Lookups in VDJdb leaned toward anti-spike CD8 responses and missed private and CD4 specificities.

This clonotype was obtained from an adult who was a healthcare worker with PCR-confirmed SARS-CoV-2 infection or an uninfected control (not recorded which). The J gene is TRBJ2-4, the V gene TRBV6-6; TRBD1 matches 7 bases. The specimen comprised whole blood, sampled at baseline. The chain's CDR3 is CASEGQTENIQYF. DNA of the CDR3: TGTGCCAGCGAGGGACAGACAGAAAACATTCAGTACTTC.